This T cell receptor beta chain was retrieved from a study of T cells in Graves' hyperthyroidism and ophthalmopathy. Study outcomes and limitations: Among clonotypes expanded in thyroid above 0.001, most were also found in blood.

Details on this clonotype: What it binds is not known.

The TCR beta CDR3 regions underwent amplification using RNA transcripts as the source. In the first-round RT-PCR of the TCR CDR3, the HTBI primer set was used. TCRdb re-analysed the multiplex PCR reads in MiXCR, keeping a single row per CDR3 protein. The sample lists about 600,000 distinct CDR3 sequences; around 15% were seen once. The ends were cut back, 3 bases at V and 4 bases at J, with 13 bases in the middle. The V gene's germline CDR1 is SGHTA and CDR2 FQGNSA. There are 15 residues in the CDR3. The material sequenced was blood. This clonotype was sampled from a woman aged 40 to 50 with Graves' ophthalmopathy. The chain employs TRBV7-2 and TRBJ2-1; unclear D gene. The CDR3 DNA follows: TGTGCCAGCAGCTTGATTCCGTATGGGTACAATGAGCAGTTCTTC. Its protein is CASSLIPYGYNEQFF. Complete variable domain (other parts from reference TRBV7-2 and TRBJ2-1): GAGVSQSPSNKVTEKGKDVELRCDPISGHTALYWYRQSLGQGLEFLIYFQGNSAPDKSGLPSDRFSAERTGGSVSTLTIQRTQQEDSAVYLCASSLIPYGYNEQFFGPGTRLTVL.